This TCR beta chain comes out of a study of response to subunit inactivated influenza vaccine. TCRdb called the RT-PCR reads again in MiXCR, with one record for every CDR3 protein. The sample carries hundreds of thousands of distinct CDR3 sequences, 10% to 15% recorded once. Germline trimming cut 1 base from V and 2 bases from J; bases unmatched to any gene: 11. The CDR3 has 18 amino acids. From germline, CDR1 is DFQATT and CDR2 SNEGSKA (reference sequence). There are a few counts of this clonotype. The sequence came from a man aged 45-60 years who received an inactivated influenza vaccine. The sample consisted of PBMCs from blood, taken more than 35 days after vaccination. The gene calls are TRBV20-1 and TRBJ2-5; 12 bases are a match to TRBD2. CDR3 sequence: CSARALGLAGTKQETQYF. CDR3 sequence (DNA): TGCAGTGCTAGAGCACTAGGACTAGCGGGGACAAAACAAGAGACCCAGTACTTC.